This TCR beta chain was sequenced in a study of blood T cell repertoires in COVID-19. Turning to the study itself: Acute and convalescent COVID-19 specimens originated in the United States, Italy and Spain. In each case, the material was cDNA or gDNA derived from T cells, B-cell-depleted T cells, or PBMCs.

V lost 6 bases and J lost 4, with 9 bases in between. The germline gives CDR1 WNHNN, CDR2 SYGVQD (reference sequence). The CDR3 extends over 13 amino acids. Methods used by the authors: Nucleated cell number was recorded as an estimate derived from reference gene primer amplification. Data came from immunoSEQ multiplex PCR; TCRdb stores just in-frame clones and leaves some out. V and J calls and clone size are given by that table; D and trimming were obtained from the DNA. Of some 410,000 clones in the sample, over 75% were seen once. Self-reported history from a screening survey and questionnaire set each donor's cohort.

The receptor was derived from a woman in her 30s with acute COVID-19. The material sequenced was PBMCs or T cells enriched from blood (not recorded which). The chain employs TRBV10-1 and TRBJ2-2; tentatively, D is TRBD2 (5 bases). The CDR3 protein is CASRREFTGELFF. The CDR3, as DNA: TGCGCCAGCAGGAGGGAATTCACCGGGGAGCTGTTTTTT.